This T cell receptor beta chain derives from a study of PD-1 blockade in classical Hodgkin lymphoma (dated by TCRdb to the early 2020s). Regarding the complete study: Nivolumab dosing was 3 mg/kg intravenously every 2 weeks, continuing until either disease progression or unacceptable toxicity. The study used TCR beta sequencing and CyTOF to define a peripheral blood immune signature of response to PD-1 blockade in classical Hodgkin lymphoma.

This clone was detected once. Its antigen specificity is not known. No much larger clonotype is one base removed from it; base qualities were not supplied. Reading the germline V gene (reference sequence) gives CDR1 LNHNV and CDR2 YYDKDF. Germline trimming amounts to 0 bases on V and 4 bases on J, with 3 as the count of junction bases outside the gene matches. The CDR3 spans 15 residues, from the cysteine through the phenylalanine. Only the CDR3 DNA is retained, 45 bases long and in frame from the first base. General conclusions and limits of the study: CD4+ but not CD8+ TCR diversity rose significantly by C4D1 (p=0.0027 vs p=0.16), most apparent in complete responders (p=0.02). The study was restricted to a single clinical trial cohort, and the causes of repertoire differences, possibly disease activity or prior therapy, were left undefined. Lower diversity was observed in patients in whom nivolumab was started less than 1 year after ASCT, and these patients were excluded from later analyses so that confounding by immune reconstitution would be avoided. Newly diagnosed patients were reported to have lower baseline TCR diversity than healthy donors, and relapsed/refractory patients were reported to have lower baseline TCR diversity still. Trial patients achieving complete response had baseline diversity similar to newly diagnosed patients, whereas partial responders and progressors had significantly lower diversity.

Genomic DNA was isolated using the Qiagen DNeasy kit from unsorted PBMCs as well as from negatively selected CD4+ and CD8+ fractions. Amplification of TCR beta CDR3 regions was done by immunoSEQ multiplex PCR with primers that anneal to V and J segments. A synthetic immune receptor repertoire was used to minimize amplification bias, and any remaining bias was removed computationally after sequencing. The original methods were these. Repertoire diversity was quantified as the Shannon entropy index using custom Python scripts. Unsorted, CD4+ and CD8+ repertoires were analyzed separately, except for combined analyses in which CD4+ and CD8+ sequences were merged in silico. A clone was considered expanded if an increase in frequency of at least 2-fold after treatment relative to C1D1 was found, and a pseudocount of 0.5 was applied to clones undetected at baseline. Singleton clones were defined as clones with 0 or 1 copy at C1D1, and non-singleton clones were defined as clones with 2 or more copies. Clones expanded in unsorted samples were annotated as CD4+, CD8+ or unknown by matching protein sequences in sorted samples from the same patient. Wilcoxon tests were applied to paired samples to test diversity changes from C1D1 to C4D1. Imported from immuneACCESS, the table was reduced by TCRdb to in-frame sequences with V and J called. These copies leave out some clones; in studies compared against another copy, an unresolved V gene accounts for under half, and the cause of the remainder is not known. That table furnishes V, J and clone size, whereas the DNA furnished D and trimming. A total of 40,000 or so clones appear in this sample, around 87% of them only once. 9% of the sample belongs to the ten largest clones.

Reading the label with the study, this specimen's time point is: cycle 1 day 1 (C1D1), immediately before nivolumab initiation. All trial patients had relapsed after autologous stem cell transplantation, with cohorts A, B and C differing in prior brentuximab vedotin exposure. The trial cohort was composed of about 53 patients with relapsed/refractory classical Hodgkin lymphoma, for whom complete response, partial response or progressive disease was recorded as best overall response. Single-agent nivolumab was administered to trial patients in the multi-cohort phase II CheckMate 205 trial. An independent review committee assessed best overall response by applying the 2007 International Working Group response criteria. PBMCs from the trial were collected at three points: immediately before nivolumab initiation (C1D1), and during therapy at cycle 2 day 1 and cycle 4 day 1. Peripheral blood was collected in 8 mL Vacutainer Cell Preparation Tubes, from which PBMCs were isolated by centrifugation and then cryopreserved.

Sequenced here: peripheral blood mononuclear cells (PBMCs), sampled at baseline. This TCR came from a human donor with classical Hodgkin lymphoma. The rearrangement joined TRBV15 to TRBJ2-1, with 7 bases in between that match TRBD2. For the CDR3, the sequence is CATSRDLGGYNEQFF. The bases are TGTGCCACCAGCAGAGATCTGGGGGGGTACAATGAGCAGTTCTTC.